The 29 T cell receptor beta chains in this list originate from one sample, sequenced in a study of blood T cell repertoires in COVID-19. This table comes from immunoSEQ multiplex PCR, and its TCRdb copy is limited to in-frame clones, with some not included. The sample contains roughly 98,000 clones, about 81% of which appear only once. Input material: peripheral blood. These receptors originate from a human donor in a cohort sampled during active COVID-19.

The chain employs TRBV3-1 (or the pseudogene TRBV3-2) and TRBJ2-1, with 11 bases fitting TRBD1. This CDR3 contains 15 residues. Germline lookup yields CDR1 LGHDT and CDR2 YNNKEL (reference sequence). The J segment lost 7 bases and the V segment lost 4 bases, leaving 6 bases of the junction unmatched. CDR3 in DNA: TGTGCCAGCAGCCCTTGGACAGGGGGCGAGAATGAGCAGTTCTTC. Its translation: CASSPWTGGENEQFF.

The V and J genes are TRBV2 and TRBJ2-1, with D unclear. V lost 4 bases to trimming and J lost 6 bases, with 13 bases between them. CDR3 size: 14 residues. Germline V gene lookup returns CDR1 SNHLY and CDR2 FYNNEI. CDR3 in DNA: TGTGCCAGCAGTGCCCGACCTAGTACCAATGAGCAGTTCTTC. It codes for CASSARPSTNEQFF.

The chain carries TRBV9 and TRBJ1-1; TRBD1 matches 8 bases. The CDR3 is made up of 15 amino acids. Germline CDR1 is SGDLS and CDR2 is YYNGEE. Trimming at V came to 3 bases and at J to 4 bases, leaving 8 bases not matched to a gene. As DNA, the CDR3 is TGTGCCAGCAGCGAAACCCAGGGGGCTGTCACTGAAGCTTTCTTT. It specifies CASSETQGAVTEAFF.

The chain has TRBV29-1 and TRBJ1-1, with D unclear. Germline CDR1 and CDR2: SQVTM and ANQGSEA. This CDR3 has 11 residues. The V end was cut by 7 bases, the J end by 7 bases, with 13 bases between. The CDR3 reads CSARLGGEAFF. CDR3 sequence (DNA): TGCAGCGCCCGCCTAGGTGGTGAAGCTTTCTTT. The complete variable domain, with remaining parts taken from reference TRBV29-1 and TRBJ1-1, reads SAVISQKPSRDICQRGTSLTIQCQVDSQVTMMFWYRQQPGQSLTLIATANQGSEATYESGFVIDKFPISRPNLTFSTLTVSNMSPEDSSIYLCSARLGGEAFFGQGTRLTVV.

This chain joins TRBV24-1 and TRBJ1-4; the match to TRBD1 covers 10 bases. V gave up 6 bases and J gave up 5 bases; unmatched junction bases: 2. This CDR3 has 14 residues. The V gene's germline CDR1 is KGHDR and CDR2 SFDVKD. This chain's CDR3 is CATSSGQGNEKLFF. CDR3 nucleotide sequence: TGTGCCACCAGTTCGGGACAGGGGAATGAAAAACTGTTTTTT.

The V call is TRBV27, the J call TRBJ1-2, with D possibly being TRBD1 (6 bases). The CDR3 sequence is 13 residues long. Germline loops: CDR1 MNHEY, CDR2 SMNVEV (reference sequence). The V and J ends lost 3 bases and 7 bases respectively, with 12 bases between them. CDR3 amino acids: CASSFRDTRGYTF. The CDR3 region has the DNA TGTGCCAGCAGTTTTAGGGACACCCGTGGCTACACCTTC.

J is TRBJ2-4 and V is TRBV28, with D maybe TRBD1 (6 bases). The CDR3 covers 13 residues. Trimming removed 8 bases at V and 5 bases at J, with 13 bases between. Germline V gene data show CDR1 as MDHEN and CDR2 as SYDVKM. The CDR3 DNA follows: TGTGCCAGCGCCGGACAGCTAGAAAACATTCAGTACTTC. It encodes CASAGQLENIQYF.

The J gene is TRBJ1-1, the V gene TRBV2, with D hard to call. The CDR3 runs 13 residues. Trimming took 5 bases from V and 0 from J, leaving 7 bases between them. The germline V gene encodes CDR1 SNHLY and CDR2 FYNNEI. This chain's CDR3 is CASSLQLNTEAFF. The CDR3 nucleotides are TGTGCCAGCAGTTTACAACTGAACACTGAAGCTTTCTTT.

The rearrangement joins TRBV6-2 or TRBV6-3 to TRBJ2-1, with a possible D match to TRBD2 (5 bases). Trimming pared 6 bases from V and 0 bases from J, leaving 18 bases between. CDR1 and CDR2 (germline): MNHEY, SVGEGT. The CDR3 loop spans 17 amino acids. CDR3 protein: CASSPPLGLLSYNEQFF. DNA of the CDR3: TGTGCCAGCAGCCCCCCCCTCGGACTCCTCTCCTACAATGAGCAGTTCTTC.

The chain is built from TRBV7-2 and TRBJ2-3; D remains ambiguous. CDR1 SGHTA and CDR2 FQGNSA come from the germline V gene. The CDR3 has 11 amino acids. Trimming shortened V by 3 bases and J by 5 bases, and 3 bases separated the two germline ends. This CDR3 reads CASSFRDTQYF. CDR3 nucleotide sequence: TGTGCCAGCAGCTTCAGAGATACGCAGTATTTT.

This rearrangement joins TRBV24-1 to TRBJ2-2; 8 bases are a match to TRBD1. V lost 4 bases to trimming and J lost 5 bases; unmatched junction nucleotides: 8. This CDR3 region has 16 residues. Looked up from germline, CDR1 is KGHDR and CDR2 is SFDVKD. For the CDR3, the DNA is TGTGCCACCAGTGACCCACAGGGGGGATGGACCGGGGAGCTGTTTTTT. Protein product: CATSDPQGGWTGELFF.

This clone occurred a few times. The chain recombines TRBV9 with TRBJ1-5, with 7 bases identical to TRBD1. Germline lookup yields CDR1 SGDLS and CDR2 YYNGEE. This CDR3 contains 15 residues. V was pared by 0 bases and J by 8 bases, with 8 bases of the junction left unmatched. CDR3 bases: TGTGCCAGCAGCGTAGCCGGACAGGCCGCGGAGCCCCAGCATTTT. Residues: CASSVAGQAAEPQHF.

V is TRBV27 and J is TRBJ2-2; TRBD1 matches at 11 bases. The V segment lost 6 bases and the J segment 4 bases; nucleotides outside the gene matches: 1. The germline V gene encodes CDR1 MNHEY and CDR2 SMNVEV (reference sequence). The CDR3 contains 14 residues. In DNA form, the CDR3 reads TGTGCCAGCAGGGGACAGGGGGGCACCGGGGAGCTGTTTTTT. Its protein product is CASRGQGGTGELFF.

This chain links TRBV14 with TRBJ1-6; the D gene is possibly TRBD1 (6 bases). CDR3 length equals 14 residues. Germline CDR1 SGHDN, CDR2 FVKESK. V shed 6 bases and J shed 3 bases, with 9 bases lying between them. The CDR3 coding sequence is TGTGCCAGCAGTGGACAGATCTATAATTCACCCCTCCACTTT. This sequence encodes CASSGQIYNSPLHF.

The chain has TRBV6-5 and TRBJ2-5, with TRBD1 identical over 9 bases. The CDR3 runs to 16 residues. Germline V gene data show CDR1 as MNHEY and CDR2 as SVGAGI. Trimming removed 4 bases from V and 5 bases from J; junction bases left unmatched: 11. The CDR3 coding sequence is TGTGCCAGCAGTTCCCGGGACAGGGAAGTTAGTGAGACCCAGTACTTC. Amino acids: CASSSRDREVSETQYF.

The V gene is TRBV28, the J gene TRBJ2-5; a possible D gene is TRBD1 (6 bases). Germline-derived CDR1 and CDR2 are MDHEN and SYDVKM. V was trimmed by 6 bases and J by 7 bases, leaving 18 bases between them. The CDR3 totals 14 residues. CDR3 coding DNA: TGTGCCAGCAGCAATCAGGGGCGGTGGGGGACCCAGTACTTC. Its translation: CASSNQGRWGTQYF.

Here the CDR3 reads CASSGQMTGASYEQYF. The CDR3 DNA reads TGTGCCAGCAGTGGGCAAATGACAGGGGCCTCCTACGAGCAGTACTTC. This rearrangement joins TRBV6-1 to TRBJ2-7; TRBD1 aligns across 8 bases. The V segment lost 4 bases and the J segment 0 bases; nucleotides outside the gene matches: 8. Germline assignment: CDR1 MNHNS and CDR2 SASEGT. This CDR3 is built from 16 residues.

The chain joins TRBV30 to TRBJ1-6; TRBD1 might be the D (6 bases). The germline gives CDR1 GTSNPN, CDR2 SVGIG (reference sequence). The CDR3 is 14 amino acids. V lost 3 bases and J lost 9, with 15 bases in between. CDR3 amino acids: CAWRRGGLGSPLHF. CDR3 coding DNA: TGTGCCTGGAGGAGGGGGGGGTTAGGTTCACCCCTCCACTTT.

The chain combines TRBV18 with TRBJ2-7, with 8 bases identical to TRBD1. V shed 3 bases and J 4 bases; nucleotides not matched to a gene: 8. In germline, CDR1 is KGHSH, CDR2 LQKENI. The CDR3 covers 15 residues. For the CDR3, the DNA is TGTGCCAGCTCACCTCTCGGGACAGGAAGATACGAGCAGTACTTC. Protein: CASSPLGTGRYEQYF. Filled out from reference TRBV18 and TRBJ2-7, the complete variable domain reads NAGVMQNPRHLVRRRGQEARLRCSPMKGHSHVYWYRQLPEEGLKFMVYLQKENIIDESGMPKERFSAEFPKEGPSILRIQQVVRGDSAAYFCASSPLGTGRYEQYFGPGTRLTVT.

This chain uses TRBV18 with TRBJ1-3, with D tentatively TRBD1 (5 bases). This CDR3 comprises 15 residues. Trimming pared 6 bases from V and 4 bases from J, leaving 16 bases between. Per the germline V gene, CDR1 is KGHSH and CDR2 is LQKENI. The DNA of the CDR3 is TGTGCCAGCTCCCAGGATCAGGGATCCGGAAACACCATATATTTT. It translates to CASSQDQGSGNTIYF. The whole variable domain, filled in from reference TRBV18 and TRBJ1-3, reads NAGVMQNPRHLVRRRGQEARLRCSPMKGHSHVYWYRQLPEEGLKFMVYLQKENIIDESGMPKERFSAEFPKEGPSILRIQQVVRGDSAAYFCASSQDQGSGNTIYFGEGSWLTVV.

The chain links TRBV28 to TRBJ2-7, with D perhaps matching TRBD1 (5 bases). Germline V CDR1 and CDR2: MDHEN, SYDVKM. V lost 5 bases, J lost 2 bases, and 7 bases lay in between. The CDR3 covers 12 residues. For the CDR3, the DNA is TGTGCCAGCAGTGTACAGGCCTACGAGCAGTACTTC. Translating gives CASSVQAYEQYF.

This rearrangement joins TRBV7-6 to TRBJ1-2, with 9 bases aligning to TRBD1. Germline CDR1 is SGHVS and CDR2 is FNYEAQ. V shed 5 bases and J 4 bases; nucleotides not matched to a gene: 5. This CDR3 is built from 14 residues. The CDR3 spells CASSPTGGLYGYTF. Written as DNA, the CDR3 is TGTGCCAGCAGCCCAACAGGGGGCCTCTATGGCTACACCTTC.

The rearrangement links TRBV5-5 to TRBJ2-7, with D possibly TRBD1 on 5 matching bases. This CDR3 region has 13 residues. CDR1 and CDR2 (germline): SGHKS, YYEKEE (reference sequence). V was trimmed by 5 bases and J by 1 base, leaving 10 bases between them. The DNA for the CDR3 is TGTGCCAGCAGGGATCGACAGTCCTACGAGCAGTACTTC. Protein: CASRDRQSYEQYF. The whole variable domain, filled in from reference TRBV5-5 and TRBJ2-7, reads DAGVTQSPTHLIKTRGQQVTLRCSPISGHKSVSWYQQVLGQGPQFIFQYYEKEERGRGNFPDRFSARQFPNYSSELNVNALLLGDSALYLCASRDRQSYEQYFGPGTRLTVT.

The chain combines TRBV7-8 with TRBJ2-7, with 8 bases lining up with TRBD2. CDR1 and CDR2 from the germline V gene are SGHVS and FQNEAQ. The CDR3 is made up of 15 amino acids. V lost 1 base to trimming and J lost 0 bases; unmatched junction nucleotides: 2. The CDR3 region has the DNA TGTGCCAGCAGCTTAGTGGCGGGGGGCTCCTACGAGCAGTACTTC. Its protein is CASSLVAGGSYEQYF.

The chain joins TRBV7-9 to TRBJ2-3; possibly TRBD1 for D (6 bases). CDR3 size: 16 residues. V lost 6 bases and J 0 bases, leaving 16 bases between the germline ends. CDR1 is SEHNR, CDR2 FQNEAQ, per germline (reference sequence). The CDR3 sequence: CASRPRTGLSTDTQYF. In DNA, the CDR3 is TGTGCCAGCAGGCCCCGAACAGGGCTTAGCACAGATACGCAGTATTTT.

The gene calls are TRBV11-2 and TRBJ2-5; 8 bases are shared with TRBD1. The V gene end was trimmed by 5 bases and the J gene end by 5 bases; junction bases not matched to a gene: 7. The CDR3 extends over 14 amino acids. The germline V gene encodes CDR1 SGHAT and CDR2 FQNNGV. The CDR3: CASSRQGARETQYF. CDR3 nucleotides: TGTGCCAGCAGCCGTCAGGGGGCCCGGGAGACCCAGTACTTC.

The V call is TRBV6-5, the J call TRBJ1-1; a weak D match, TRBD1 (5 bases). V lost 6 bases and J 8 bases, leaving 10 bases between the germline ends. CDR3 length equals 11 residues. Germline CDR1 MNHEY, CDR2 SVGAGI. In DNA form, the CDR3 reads TGTGCCAGCAGCCGCGGGGCCGAAGCTTTCTTT. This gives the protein CASSRGAEAFF.

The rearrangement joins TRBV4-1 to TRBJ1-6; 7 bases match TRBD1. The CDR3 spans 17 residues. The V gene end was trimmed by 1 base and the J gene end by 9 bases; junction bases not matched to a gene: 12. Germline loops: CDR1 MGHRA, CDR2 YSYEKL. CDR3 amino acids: CASSQGAGGFLGSPLHF. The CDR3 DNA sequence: TGCGCCAGCAGCCAAGGGGCAGGGGGGTTCCTTGGTTCACCCCTCCACTTT.

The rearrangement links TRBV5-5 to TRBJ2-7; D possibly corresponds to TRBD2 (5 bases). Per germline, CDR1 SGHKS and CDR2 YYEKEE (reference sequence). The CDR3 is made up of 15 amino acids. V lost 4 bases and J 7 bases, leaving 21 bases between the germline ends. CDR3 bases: TGTGCCAGCAGCCATAACCCGGACCTCCCGGGGGAGCAGTACTTC. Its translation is CASSHNPDLPGEQYF.